Following are 18 T cell receptor beta chains from one sample sequenced in a study of blood T cell repertoires in COVID-19. Assay: immunoSEQ multiplex PCR; the TCRdb copy retains only in-frame clones and omits some. This repertoire shows over 120,000 clones, roughly 79% found once; its top ten account for 2.5% to 3%. Input material: PBMCs or T cells enriched from blood (not recorded which). Receptor source: a woman between 45 and 60 years old who had recovered from COVID-19.

The CDR3 is CASSQDRLAGYTF. CDR3 in DNA: TGCGCCAGCAGCCAAGATAGACTGGCGGGCTACACCTTC. The chain joins TRBV4-1 to TRBJ1-2; D not certain. The CDR3 runs to 13 residues. Trimming took 0 bases from V and 8 from J, leaving 10 bases between them. The germline V gene has CDR1 MGHRA and CDR2 YSYEKL.

This clone was recorded many times. The chain links TRBV5-4 to TRBJ1-2, with D tentatively TRBD1 (6 bases). This CDR3 region has 14 residues. In germline, CDR1 is SGHNT, CDR2 YYREEE (reference sequence). V lost 2 bases, J lost 2 bases, and 10 bases lay in between. The CDR3 loop is CASSFSGANYGYTF. CDR3 sequence (DNA): TGTGCCAGCAGCTTTTCAGGGGCGAACTATGGCTACACCTTC.

As DNA, the CDR3 is TGCGCCAGCAGCCAAGAAGGGTGGGGCGGAAACACCATATATTTT. Translated: CASSQEGWGGNTIYF. The gene calls are TRBV4-1 and TRBJ1-3; weak D call: TRBD1 (5 bases). The germline V gene has CDR1 MGHRA and CDR2 YSYEKL. This CDR3 has 15 residues. V was clipped by 0 bases and J by 4 bases, with 10 bases between them.

The chain uses TRBV10-2 and TRBJ2-7; D is possibly TRBD1 (6 bases). Germline CDR1 is WSHSY and CDR2 is SAAADI. V was clipped by 8 bases and J by 9 bases, with 17 bases between them. The CDR3 covers 12 residues. CDR3 nucleotides: TGCGCCAGCGGACGGACAGTTTCCGTGCAGTACTTC. Translation: CASGRTVSVQYF.

Note on this clone: Other nucleotide sequences in the sample specify the same CDR3. The rearrangement uses TRBV7-7 and TRBJ2-5; 8 bases agree with TRBD1. The CDR3 covers 14 residues. The germline gives CDR1 SSHAT, CDR2 FNYEAQ (reference sequence). V was pared by 4 bases and J by 4 bases, with 5 bases of the junction left unmatched. CDR3 region: CASSSSGGRETQYF. The CDR3 region has the DNA TGTGCCAGCAGCTCGTCAGGGGGCCGAGAGACCCAGTACTTC.

This clone was counted a few times. V is TRBV5-1 and J is TRBJ2-3, with no clear D. V was pared by 6 bases and J by 0 bases, with 8 bases between. The CDR3 consists of 13 residues. Germline V lookup: CDR1 SGHRS, CDR2 YFSETQ. The CDR3 reads CASNSGSTDTQYF. The CDR3 DNA reads as TGCGCCAGCAATTCAGGCAGCACAGATACGCAGTATTTT.

This sequence joins TRBV24-1 and TRBJ2-6; D is undetermined. The CDR3 extends over 14 amino acids. V was clipped by 4 bases and J by 5 bases, with 8 bases between them. The germline V gene encodes CDR1 KGHDR and CDR2 SFDVKD. This CDR3 reads CATSDSYWANVLTF. CDR3 DNA sequence: TGTGCCACCAGTGACTCCTACTGGGCCAACGTCCTGACTTTC.

The V gene is TRBV5-4, the J gene TRBJ1-2, with no clear D. V was cut by 4 bases and J by 4 bases, with 20 bases left in between. In germline, CDR1 is SGHNT, CDR2 YYREEE (reference sequence). This CDR3 has 16 amino acids. The CDR3 region has the DNA TGTGCCAGCAGCCCCCCCGGGGAATTCGGGATCTATGGCTACACCTTC. Protein sequence: CASSPPGEFGIYGYTF.

This clone was observed a few times. The chain's CDR3 is CASSQDPGLAGTTGELFF. The CDR3 DNA is TGCGCCAGCAGCCAAGACCCGGGACTAGCGGGAACGACCGGGGAGCTGTTTTTT. The chain carries TRBV4-1 and TRBJ2-2; 13 positions match TRBD2. There are 18 residues in the CDR3. Trimming removed 0 bases from V and 5 bases from J; junction bases left unmatched: 6. From germline, CDR1 is MGHRA and CDR2 YSYEKL.

This clone appeared a single time. The chain employs TRBV5-6 and TRBJ1-4, with TRBD1 identical over 10 bases. Per germline, CDR1 SGHDT and CDR2 YYEEEE. The CDR3 covers 14 residues. J lost 7 bases, V lost 2 bases, and 2 bases had no gene match. The CDR3 DNA reads as TGTGCCAGCAGCTTAAGGACAGGGGGTGAAAAACTGTTTTTT. This codes for CASSLRTGGEKLFF.

V and J are TRBV27 and TRBJ1-2, with 8 positions matching TRBD1. The V gene end was trimmed by 2 bases and the J gene end by 4 bases; junction bases not matched to a gene: 6. The CDR3 runs to 15 residues. CDR1 MNHEY and CDR2 SMNVEV come from the germline V gene (reference sequence). CDR3 protein: CASSLRAGTGYGYTF. In nucleotides, the CDR3 is TGTGCCAGCAGTTTAAGGGCAGGGACAGGCTATGGCTACACCTTC.

This clone was found a few times. J is TRBJ1-2 and V is TRBV27; the match to TRBD1 covers 10 bases. This CDR3 is 13 amino acids long. V shed 6 bases, J shed 8 bases, and the junction held 6 bases outside the gene matches. Per the germline V gene, CDR1 is MNHEY and CDR2 is SMNVEV (reference sequence). CDR3 residues: CASSRGQGYGYTF. The CDR3 DNA follows: TGTGCCAGCAGCCGGGGACAGGGGTACGGCTACACCTTC.

This chain links TRBV5-1 with TRBJ1-4, with 8 bases lining up with TRBD1. This CDR3 contains 14 residues. Germline assignment: CDR1 SGHRS and CDR2 YFSETQ. J lost 8 bases, V lost 5 bases, and 8 bases had no gene match. DNA of the CDR3: TGCGCCAGCAGGTTTTCAGGGGGCCAAGAAAAACTGTTTTTT. Translating it yields CASRFSGGQEKLFF.

The chain uses TRBV9 and TRBJ2-7; 8 bases fit TRBD2. V lost 4 bases to trimming and J lost 0 bases; unmatched junction nucleotides: 3. Germline V gene lookup returns CDR1 SGDLS and CDR2 YYNGEE. The CDR3 runs 14 residues. CDR3 in amino acids: CASSTSGSSYEQYF. The CDR3 nucleotides are TGTGCCAGCAGCACAAGCGGGAGCTCCTACGAGCAGTACTTC.

The chain employs TRBV19 and TRBJ1-5; D call uncertain. Deletions cut 2 bases from V and 4 bases from J, with 15 bases between. Germline V gives CDR1 LNHDA, CDR2 SQIVND (reference sequence). This CDR3 has 16 amino acids. The CDR3 loop is CASSIIWAEINQPQHF. The DNA of the CDR3 is TGTGCCAGTAGTATAATCTGGGCAGAGATTAATCAGCCCCAGCATTTT.

The CDR3 sequence is CAWSVGSGYDYGYTF. Written as DNA, the CDR3 is TGTGCCTGGAGTGTGGGGTCAGGGTACGACTATGGCTACACCTTC. The chain combines TRBV30 with TRBJ1-2, with D maybe TRBD1 (5 bases). This CDR3 is 15 amino acids long. Trimming left V 0 bases short and J 3 bases short, with 14 bases between. Germline values: CDR1 GTSNPN, CDR2 SVGIG (reference sequence).

The genes are TRBV11-3 and TRBJ2-5, with a tentative D call TRBD1 (6 bases). The CDR3 consists of 13 residues. V lost 5 bases and J lost 9, with 16 bases in between. The V gene's germline CDR1 is SGHNT and CDR2 YENEEA. For the CDR3, the DNA is TGTGCCAGCAGCAGATGGACAGCTGGGGCCCAGTACTTC. It specifies CASSRWTAGAQYF.

J is TRBJ1-4 and V is TRBV11-2, with a possible D match to TRBD1 (6 bases). Germline CDR1 is SGHAT and CDR2 is FQNNGV. This CDR3 is built from 18 residues. The V gene lost 5 bases and the J gene lost 0 bases, with 19 bases spanning the gap. CDR3: CASSPSDSILATNEKLFF. For the CDR3, the DNA is TGTGCCAGCAGCCCATCGGACAGTATCCTTGCAACTAATGAAAAACTGTTTTTT.